The following is a T cell receptor (beta chain) sequence with its context. Its antigen is not known. The sample is drawn from a study of T cells after yellow fever vaccination. 5'RACE template switching produced TCR cDNA carrying a universal primer site and UMIs. TCRdb reprocessed the 5' RACE reads via MiXCR and lists one record per CDR3 protein. The sample includes a few hundred thousand distinct CDR3 sequences, approximately 8% of them seen just once. The study's findings and limits: At around 95% for CD4 and about 88% for CD8, most primary-vaccination clones showed up again after the booster.

CDR1 is SGHNT and CDR2 is YENEEA in the germline V gene. The V and J ends lost 5 bases and 1 base, in that order; junction bases with no gene match: 5. CDR3 length: 16 residues. The specimen comprised PBMCs, sampled about 41 days after the first yellow fever vaccination. The TCR comes from a man between 18 and 29 years old who received the YFV17D yellow fever vaccine. The rearrangement links TRBV11-3 to TRBJ2-2; 9 nucleotides align to TRBD2. CDR3 DNA sequence: TGTGCCAGCAGCCGCGGGGGGGTCAAGAACACCGGGGAGCTGTTTTTT. Amino acid sequence: CASSRGGVKNTGELFF.